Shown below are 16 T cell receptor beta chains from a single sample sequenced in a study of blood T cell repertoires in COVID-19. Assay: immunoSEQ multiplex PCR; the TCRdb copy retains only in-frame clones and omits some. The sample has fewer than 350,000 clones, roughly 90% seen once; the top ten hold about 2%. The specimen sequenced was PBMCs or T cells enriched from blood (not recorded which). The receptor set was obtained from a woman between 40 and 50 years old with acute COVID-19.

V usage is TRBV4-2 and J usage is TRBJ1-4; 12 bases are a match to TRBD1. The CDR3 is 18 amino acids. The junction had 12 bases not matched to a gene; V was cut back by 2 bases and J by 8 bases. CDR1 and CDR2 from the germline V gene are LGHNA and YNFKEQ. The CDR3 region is CASSQLGRGQGAREKLFF. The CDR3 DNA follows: TGTGCCAGCAGCCAACTTGGCCGGGGACAGGGGGCGCGGGAAAAACTGTTTTTT.

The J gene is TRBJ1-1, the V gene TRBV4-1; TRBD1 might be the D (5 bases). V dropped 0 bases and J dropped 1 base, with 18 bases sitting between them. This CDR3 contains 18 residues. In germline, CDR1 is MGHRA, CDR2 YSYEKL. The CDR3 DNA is TGCGCCAGCAGCCAAGATCCTCTGGGAACAGGCCAGAACACTGAAGCTTTCTTT. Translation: CASSQDPLGTGQNTEAFF.

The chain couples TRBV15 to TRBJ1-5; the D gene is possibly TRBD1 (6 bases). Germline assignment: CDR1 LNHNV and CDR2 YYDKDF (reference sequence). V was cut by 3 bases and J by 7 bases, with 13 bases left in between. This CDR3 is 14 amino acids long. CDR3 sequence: CATSRSTQGQPQHF. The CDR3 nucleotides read TGTGCCACCAGCAGGAGTACTCAGGGGCAGCCCCAGCATTTT.

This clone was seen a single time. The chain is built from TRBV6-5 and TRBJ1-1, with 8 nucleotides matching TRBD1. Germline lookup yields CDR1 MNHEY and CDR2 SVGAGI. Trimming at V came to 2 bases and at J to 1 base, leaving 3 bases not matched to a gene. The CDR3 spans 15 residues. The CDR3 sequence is CASSYRGTGNTEAFF. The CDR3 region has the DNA TGTGCCAGCAGTTACAGGGGGACAGGGAACACTGAAGCTTTCTTT.

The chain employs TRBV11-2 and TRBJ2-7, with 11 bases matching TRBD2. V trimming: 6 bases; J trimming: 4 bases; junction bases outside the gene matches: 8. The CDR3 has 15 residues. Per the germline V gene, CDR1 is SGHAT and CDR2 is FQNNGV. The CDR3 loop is CASRTTSGSGYEQYF. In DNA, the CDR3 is TGTGCCAGCAGGACAACTAGCGGGAGTGGGTACGAGCAGTACTTC.

CDR3 region: CASSLQGAVSYEQYF. The CDR3 DNA reads as TGTGCCAGCAGCCTTCAGGGGGCGGTTTCCTACGAGCAGTACTTC. The rearrangement links TRBV7-2 to TRBJ2-7; 8 nucleotides agree with TRBD1. CDR1 is SGHTA and CDR2 is FQGNSA in the germline V gene. The CDR3 covers 15 residues. Trimming took 5 bases from V and 1 from J; bases not matched to a gene: 7.

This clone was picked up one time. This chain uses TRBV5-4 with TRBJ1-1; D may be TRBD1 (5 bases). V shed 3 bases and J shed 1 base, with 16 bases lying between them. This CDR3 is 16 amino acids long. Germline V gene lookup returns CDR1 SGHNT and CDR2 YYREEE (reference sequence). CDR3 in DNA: TGTGCCAGCAGCTCATTGACAGCCAGAGAGAACACTGAAGCTTTCTTT. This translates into CASSSLTARENTEAFF.

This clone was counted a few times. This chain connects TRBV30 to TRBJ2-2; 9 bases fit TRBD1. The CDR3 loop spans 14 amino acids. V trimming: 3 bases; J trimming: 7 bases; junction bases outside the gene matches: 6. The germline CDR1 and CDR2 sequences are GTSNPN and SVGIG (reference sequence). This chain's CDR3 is CAWRQQGAGGELFF. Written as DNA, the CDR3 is TGTGCCTGGAGGCAACAGGGGGCAGGCGGGGAGCTGTTTTTT. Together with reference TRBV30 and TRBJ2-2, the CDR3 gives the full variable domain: SQTIHQWPATLVQPVGSPLSLECTVEGTSNPNLYWYRQAAGRGLQLLFYSVGIGQISSEVPQNLSASRPQDRQFILSSKKLLLSDSGFYLCAWRQQGAGGELFFGEGSRLTVL.

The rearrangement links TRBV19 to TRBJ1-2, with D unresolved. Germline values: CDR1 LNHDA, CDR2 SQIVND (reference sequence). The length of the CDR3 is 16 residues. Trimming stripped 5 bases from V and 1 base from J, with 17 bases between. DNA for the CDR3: TGTGCCAGTAGTCAAAACCCCGGGATCCATAACTATGGCTACACCTTC. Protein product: CASSQNPGIHNYGYTF. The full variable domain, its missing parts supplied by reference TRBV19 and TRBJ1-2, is DGGITQSPKYLFRKEGQNVTLSCEQNLNHDAMYWYRQDPGQGLRLIYYSQIVNDFQKGDIAEGYSVSREKKESFPLTVTSAQKNPTAFYLCASSQNPGIHNYGYTFGSGTRLTVV.

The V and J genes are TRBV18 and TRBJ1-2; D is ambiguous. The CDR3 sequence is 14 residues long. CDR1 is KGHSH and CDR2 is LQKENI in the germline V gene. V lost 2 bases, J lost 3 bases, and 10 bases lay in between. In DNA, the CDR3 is TGTGCCAGCTCACCAACCGGGATGGACTATGGCTACACCTTC. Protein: CASSPTGMDYGYTF.

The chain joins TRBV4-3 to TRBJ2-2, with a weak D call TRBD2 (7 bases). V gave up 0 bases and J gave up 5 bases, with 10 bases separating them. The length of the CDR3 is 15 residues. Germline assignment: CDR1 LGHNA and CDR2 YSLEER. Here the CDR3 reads CASSQDRGGTGELFF. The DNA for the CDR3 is TGCGCCAGCAGCCAAGATAGGGGGGGTACCGGGGAGCTGTTTTTT.

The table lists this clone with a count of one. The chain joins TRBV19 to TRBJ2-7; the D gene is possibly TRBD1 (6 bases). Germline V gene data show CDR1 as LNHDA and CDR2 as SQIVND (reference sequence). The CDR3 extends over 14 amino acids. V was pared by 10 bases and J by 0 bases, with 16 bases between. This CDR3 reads CATKWTESSYEQYF. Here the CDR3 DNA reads TGTGCCACCAAGTGGACAGAGTCCTCCTACGAGCAGTACTTC.

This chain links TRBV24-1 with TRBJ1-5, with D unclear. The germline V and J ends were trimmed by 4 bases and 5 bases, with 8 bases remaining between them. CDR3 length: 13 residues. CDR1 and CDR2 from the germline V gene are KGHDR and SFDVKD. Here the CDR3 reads CATSEGWDQPQHF. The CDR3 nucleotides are TGTGCCACCAGTGAGGGCTGGGATCAGCCCCAGCATTTT.

The CDR3 DNA follows: TGTGCCAGCAGCATGCTAGCGGGGCTCCCCACAGATACGCAGTATTTT. This sequence encodes CASSMLAGLPTDTQYF. V and J are TRBV3-1 (or the pseudogene TRBV3-2) and TRBJ2-3, with 9 positions matching TRBD2. The ends lost 5 bases at V and 2 bases at J; junction bases unmatched: 8. The germline V gene encodes CDR1 LGHDT and CDR2 YNNKEL (reference sequence). The CDR3 runs 16 residues.

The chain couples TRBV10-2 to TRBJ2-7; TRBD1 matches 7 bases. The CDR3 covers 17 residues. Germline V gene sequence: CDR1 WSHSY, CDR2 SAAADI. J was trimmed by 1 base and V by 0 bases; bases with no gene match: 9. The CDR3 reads CASSESLLDRRSYEQYF. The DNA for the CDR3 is TGCGCCAGCAGTGAGTCCTTGCTGGACAGGCGATCCTACGAGCAGTACTTC.

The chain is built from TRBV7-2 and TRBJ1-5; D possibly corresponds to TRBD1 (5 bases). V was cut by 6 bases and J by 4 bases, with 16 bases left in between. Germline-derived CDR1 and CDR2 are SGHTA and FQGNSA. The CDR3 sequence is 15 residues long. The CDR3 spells CASSTGELLNQPQHF. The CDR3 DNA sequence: TGTGCCAGCAGTACAGGAGAACTATTGAATCAGCCCCAGCATTTT.